A single sample gave rise to the 25 T cell receptor beta chains below, sequenced in a study of blood T cell repertoires in COVID-19. Clones were read by immunoSEQ multiplex PCR, and TCRdb kept only the in-frame ones, dropping some. The sample lists roughly 100,000 clones; approximately 84% were seen once. The sample taken for sequencing was peripheral blood. The receptor set was obtained from an older man with active or convalescent COVID-19.

The V gene is TRBV19, the J gene TRBJ1-5; D is uncertain. Germline V gene data show CDR1 as LNHDA and CDR2 as SQIVND (reference sequence). Trimming pared 11 bases from V and 5 bases from J, leaving 16 bases between. The CDR3 runs to 13 residues. DNA of the CDR3: TGTGCCGCTGCTCTGGCTTATGATCAGCCCCAGCATTTT. Its protein is CAAALAYDQPQHF.

The CDR3 region has the DNA TGTGCCAGCGTCGAGCTAGCGGTCAGCGGGGAGCTGTTTTTT. Its protein product is CASVELAVSGELFF. The V gene is TRBV5-6, the J gene TRBJ2-2, with TRBD2 identical over 7 bases. CDR1 and CDR2 from the germline V gene are SGHDT and YYEEEE. V shed 7 bases and J 7 bases; nucleotides not matched to a gene: 10. The CDR3 sequence is 14 residues long.

The chain links TRBV5-5 to TRBJ1-4; D remains unclear. CDR3 size: 14 residues. The germline V gene has CDR1 SGHKS and CDR2 YYEKEE (reference sequence). The V end lost 0 bases, the J end lost 4 bases, and 7 bases lay between the germline ends. This chain's CDR3 is CASSLGGLNEKLFF. The CDR3 region has the DNA TGTGCCAGCAGCTTGGGAGGACTTAATGAAAAACTGTTTTTT.

CDR3 DNA: TGTGCCAGCAGTGACAGGGGGGCTGCTTTCTTT. This translates into CASSDRGAAFF. The genes are TRBV6-6 and TRBJ1-1, with 9 positions matching TRBD1. Germline loops: CDR1 MNHNY, CDR2 SVGAGI (reference sequence). The CDR3 sequence is 11 residues long. The trim removed 5 bases at V and 11 bases at J, leaving 3 bases unmatched.

V and J are TRBV28 and TRBJ2-2, with 8 bases lining up with TRBD1. The germline CDR1 and CDR2 sequences are MDHEN and SYDVKM. The V gene end was trimmed by 10 bases and the J gene end by 0 bases; junction bases not matched to a gene: 4. The CDR3 is 14 residues long. The CDR3 DNA is TGTGCCACAACAGGGGGGACGAACACCGGGGAGCTGTTTTTT. Its protein product is CATTGGTNTGELFF.

DNA for the CDR3: TGTGCCAGCACTGAGGTCACAAACACCGGGGAGCTGTTTTTT. Protein: CASTEVTNTGELFF. The V gene is TRBV2, the J gene TRBJ2-2; D not resolved. This CDR3 comprises 14 residues. V shed 7 bases and J shed 2 bases, with 11 bases lying between them. The germline V gene encodes CDR1 SNHLY and CDR2 FYNNEI. Drawing the rest from reference TRBV2 and TRBJ2-2, the complete variable domain is EPEVTQTPSHQVTQMGQEVILRCVPISNHLYFYWYRQILGQKVEFLVSFYNNEISEKSEIFDDQFSVERPDGSNFTLKIRSTKLEDSAMYFCASTEVTNTGELFFGEGSRLTVL.

The gene calls are TRBV7-9 and TRBJ2-7; D may be TRBD1 (6 bases). CDR3 length: 14 amino acids. The V end was cut by 7 bases, the J end by 0 bases, with 13 bases between. Looked up from germline, CDR1 is SEHNR and CDR2 is FQNEAQ (reference sequence). In DNA form, the CDR3 reads TGTGCCAGCAATGCCCGGACAGCCTCCTACGAGCAGTACTTC. Protein: CASNARTASYEQYF.

A remark on this clone: A much larger clone is a single base away; this may be a read error. Other DNA variants within this sample encode the same CDR3. The V gene is TRBV5-1, the J gene TRBJ1-5; D is unresolved. CDR1 and CDR2 from the germline V gene are SGHRS and YFSETQ. This CDR3 is built from 12 residues. V was trimmed by 0 bases and J by 6 bases, leaving 4 bases between them. CDR3 sequence (DNA): TGCGCCAGCAGCTTGGACGGTCAGCCCCAGCATTTT. Translated, it gives CASSLDGQPQHF.

This chain joins TRBV4-1 and TRBJ2-2; no reliable D call. The V gene lost 6 bases and the J gene lost 7 bases, with 12 bases spanning the gap. The CDR3 loop spans 13 amino acids. CDR1 and CDR2 from the germline V gene are MGHRA and YSYEKL. The CDR3: CASRSRSDGELFF. The CDR3 DNA follows: TGCGCCAGCAGAAGCAGGTCTGACGGGGAGCTGTTTTTT.

The J gene is TRBJ2-3, the V gene TRBV2, with D maybe TRBD2 (6 bases). This CDR3 comprises 15 residues. V lost 5 bases to trimming and J lost 1 base, with 13 bases between them. The germline V gene encodes CDR1 SNHLY and CDR2 FYNNEI. As DNA, the CDR3 is TGTGCCAGCAGTTTGGGACTTGCCGGCACAGATACGCAGTATTTT. This encodes CASSLGLAGTDTQYF.

On this clone: This CDR3 is also generated by other DNA sequences in the sample. The V gene is TRBV28, the J gene TRBJ2-3; D might be TRBD2 (6 bases). Trimming pared 5 bases from V and 0 bases from J, leaving 12 bases between. The length of the CDR3 is 15 residues. The germline V gene has CDR1 MDHEN and CDR2 SYDVKM. The CDR3 loop is CASSLSGYSTDTQYF. The CDR3 DNA sequence: TGTGCCAGCAGTCTTAGCGGCTACAGCACAGATACGCAGTATTTT.

The chain recombines TRBV7-2 with TRBJ2-1; 9 bases map to TRBD2. The germline gives CDR1 SGHTA, CDR2 FQGNSA. The CDR3 length is 15 residues. J was trimmed by 10 bases and V by 5 bases; bases with no gene match: 12. The CDR3 DNA reads as TGTGCCAGCAGCCGCGGGGGGGCCCCCTCGCGGGAGCAGTTCTTC. This sequence encodes CASSRGGAPSREQFF.

The chain has TRBV27 and TRBJ1-1, with 7 bases identical to TRBD1. With 1 base clipped from V and 8 bases from J, the junction kept 1 base outside the gene matches. CDR1 and CDR2 from the germline V gene are MNHEY and SMNVEV (reference sequence). CDR3 length: 12 amino acids. The DNA of the CDR3 is TGTGCCAGCAGTTTATTGGGACAGGAAGCTTTCTTT. This gives the protein CASSLLGQEAFF.

This clone showed up just once. The chain uses TRBV19 and TRBJ1-4; D not resolved. Germline loops: CDR1 LNHDA, CDR2 SQIVND (reference sequence). This CDR3 is built from 14 residues. The ends were cut back, 2 bases at V and 7 bases at J, with 11 bases in the middle. Here the CDR3 reads CASSISLTTEKLFF. DNA of the CDR3: TGTGCCAGTAGTATATCTCTTACAACTGAAAAACTGTTTTTT.

The V and J genes are TRBV5-4 and TRBJ1-2, with D perhaps TRBD1 (5 bases). V lost 9 bases and J lost 1, with 16 bases in between. The CDR3 sequence is 14 residues long. Germline V gives CDR1 SGHNT, CDR2 YYREEE (reference sequence). The CDR3 coding sequence is TGTGCCACCCGAAGAGCAGGGTTTAACTATGGCTACACCTTC. This gives the protein CATRRAGFNYGYTF.

This clone came up once. The rearrangement uses TRBV4-1 and TRBJ1-2, with D unresolved. The CDR3 is made up of 15 amino acids. The V end lost 0 bases, the J end lost 3 bases, and 11 bases lay between the germline ends. Per the germline V gene, CDR1 is MGHRA and CDR2 is YSYEKL. CDR3 sequence (DNA): TGCGCCAGCAGCCAAGAAGGCGGGGAGTACTATGGCTACACCTTC. Translated: CASSQEGGEYYGYTF.

CDR3 bases: TGTGCCAGTAGTCGACAGTATGGCTACACCTTC. It yields the protein CASSRQYGYTF. The J gene is TRBJ1-2, the V gene TRBV19, with D possibly matching TRBD1 (5 bases). Germline CDR1 reads LNHDA; CDR2 reads SQIVND (reference sequence). CDR3 length: 11 residues. Deletions cut 5 bases from V and 5 bases from J, with 6 bases between. Filled out from reference TRBV19 and TRBJ1-2, the complete variable domain reads DGGITQSPKYLFRKEGQNVTLSCEQNLNHDAMYWYRQDPGQGLRLIYYSQIVNDFQKGDIAEGYSVSREKKESFPLTVTSAQKNPTAFYLCASSRQYGYTFGSGTRLTVV.

This clone was counted only a few times. The chain joins TRBV19 to TRBJ1-2; 9 bases agree with TRBD1. V shed 7 bases and J 2 bases; nucleotides not matched to a gene: 8. This CDR3 has 15 amino acids. Germline CDR1 reads LNHDA; CDR2 reads SQIVND (reference sequence). CDR3: CASKYTGQGNYGYTF. The CDR3 DNA sequence: TGTGCCAGTAAATATACGGGACAGGGAAACTATGGCTACACCTTC. Variable domain in full (rest from reference TRBV19 and TRBJ1-2): DGGITQSPKYLFRKEGQNVTLSCEQNLNHDAMYWYRQDPGQGLRLIYYSQIVNDFQKGDIAEGYSVSREKKESFPLTVTSAQKNPTAFYLCASKYTGQGNYGYTFGSGTRLTVV.

V gene TRBV19 combines with J gene TRBJ2-5; TRBD2 agrees at 9 bases. The CDR3 spans 15 residues. The germline gives CDR1 LNHDA, CDR2 SQIVND (reference sequence). With 2 bases clipped from V and 7 bases from J, the junction kept 8 bases outside the gene matches. The CDR3: CASSIQRGDSGTQYF. The CDR3 DNA is TGTGCCAGTAGTATACAGCGGGGGGACTCCGGGACCCAGTACTTC.

The rearrangement links TRBV5-4 to TRBJ2-5, with TRBD2 identical over 8 bases. V dropped 3 bases and J dropped 5; count of bases not matched to a gene: 12. This CDR3 has 16 residues. CDR1 SGHNT and CDR2 YYREEE come from the germline V gene (reference sequence). The CDR3 coding sequence is TGTGCCAGCAGCTCGAAGAGTCGGGGGGGCCCGGAGACCCAGTACTTC. This translates into CASSSKSRGGPETQYF. The full variable domain, rest sourced from reference TRBV5-4 and TRBJ2-5, is ETGVTQSPTHLIKTRGQQVTLRCSSQSGHNTVSWYQQALGQGPQFIFQYYREEENGRGNFPPRFSGLQFPNYSSELNVNALELDDSALYLCASSSKSRGGPETQYFGPGTRLLVL.

The rearrangement links TRBV4-2 to TRBJ2-1, with a possible D match to TRBD1 (6 bases). Germline values: CDR1 LGHNA, CDR2 YNFKEQ. The CDR3 has 16 residues. With 0 bases removed from V and 4 bases from J, the gap between germline ends came to 13 bases. The CDR3 spells CASSQEDRTGYNEQFF. CDR3 DNA sequence: TGTGCCAGCAGCCAAGAGGATCGAACAGGGTACAATGAGCAGTTCTTC.

This chain uses TRBV7-9 with TRBJ1-1; D remains ambiguous. With 4 bases removed from V and 6 bases from J, the gap between germline ends came to 15 bases. The length of the CDR3 is 14 residues. Per the germline V gene, CDR1 is SEHNR and CDR2 is FQNEAQ (reference sequence). CDR3 bases: TGTGCCAGCAGCTCCTCTCGGAGCCTTGCTGAAGCTTTCTTT. It translates to CASSSSRSLAEAFF.

The J gene is TRBJ2-5, the V gene TRBV21-1; no check of the table's D call, TRBD1, against the DNA was made. TRBV21-1 is marked as a pseudogene. The CDR3 contains 17 residues. This CDR3 reads CASSEGARTEPQETQYF. In DNA form, the CDR3 reads TGTGCCAGCAGCGAAGGGGCCCGGACAGAGCCCCAAGAGACCCAGTACTTC.

This sequence joins TRBV18 and TRBJ2-7; TRBD2 might be the D (7 bases). Germline CDR1 is KGHSH and CDR2 is LQKENI. V was trimmed by 3 bases and J by 7 bases, leaving 19 bases between them. The CDR3 runs to 15 residues. The CDR3: CASSPLSHREGEQYF. Here the CDR3 DNA reads TGTGCCAGCTCACCCCTTTCACACAGGGAGGGAGAGCAGTACTTC.

This clone was seen a single time. The chain is built from TRBV4-3 and TRBJ1-1; the match to TRBD1 covers 7 bases. V dropped 4 bases and J dropped 2; count of bases not matched to a gene: 10. Germline V CDR1 and CDR2: LGHNA, YSLEER. This CDR3 is 16 amino acids long. The CDR3 DNA sequence: TGCGCCAGCAGCCGGCGGGTGACAGGGCCCAACACTGAAGCTTTCTTT. Its translation is CASSRRVTGPNTEAFF.